These T cell receptor beta chains were read from a single sample in a study of blood T cell repertoires in COVID-19. The data were produced by immunoSEQ multiplex PCR, yet TCRdb's version contains in-frame clones alone and is incomplete. The data show 70,000 or so clones, around nine tenths seen once. Sequencing input: peripheral blood. The receptors shown here come from a woman aged 18-29 years with acute or convalescent COVID-19. Each CDR3 is given with its conserved first and last residue. D genes are given only for firm matches. The listing skips clone size in some rows; elsewhere it reads once, few, many or a size class.

cdr3_aa cdr3_nt clone_size j_call v_call d_call
CASITIVGQFF TGTGCCAGCATTACCATAGTCGGGCAGTTCTTC . TRBJ2-1 TRBV27 .
CASSPNSGSYNEQFF TGCGCCAGCAGCCCTAATAGCGGGTCCTACAATGAGCAGTTCTTC . TRBJ2-1 TRBV4-1 TRBD2
CASRQGASPLHF TGCGCCTCACGACAGGGTGCTTCACCCCTCCACTTT once TRBJ1-6 TRBV10-2 TRBD1
CASSRFAPNTEAFF TGTGCCAGCAGTCGGTTTGCGCCGAACACTGAAGCTTTCTTT . TRBJ1-1 TRBV27 .
CASSLFGGRAGEQFF TGTGCCAGCAGCTTGTTCGGCGGGAGGGCCGGTGAGCAGTTCTTC . TRBJ2-1 TRBV5-8 TRBD2
CATIGGTSNEKLFF TGTGCCACCATAGGGGGCACGTCTAATGAAAAACTGTTTTTT . TRBJ1-4 TRBV24-1 TRBD1
CASSSVAGGPSYEQYF TGTGCCAGCAGCTCTGTAGCGGGGGGACCTTCCTACGAGCAGTACTTC . TRBJ2-7 TRBV27 TRBD2
CATQLSGNTGELFF TGTGCCACACAATTAAGCGGGAACACCGGGGAGCTGTTTTTT once TRBJ2-2 TRBV15 .
CASSYSRTGAANVLTF TGTGCCAGCAGTTACTCTCGGACAGGGGCGGCCAACGTCCTGACTTTC . TRBJ2-6 TRBV6-2/TRBV6-3 TRBD1
CASGSSGANVLTF TGTGCCAGTGGGAGCTCTGGGGCCAACGTCCTGACTTTC . TRBJ2-6 TRBV19 .
CASSPRDITYTGELFF TGTGCCAGCTCACCCCGGGACATCACTTACACCGGGGAGCTGTTTTTT few TRBJ2-2 TRBV18 .
CASSEKAGVNQPQHF TGTGCCAGCAGTGAAAAGGCAGGGGTCAATCAGCCCCAGCATTTT . TRBJ1-5 TRBV2 .
CAWSVGSGARELFF TGTGCCTGGAGTGTAGGTAGCGGCGCAAGGGAGCTGTTTTTT . TRBJ2-2 TRBV30 .
CASNRDRARTEAFF TGTGCCAGCAACCGGGACAGGGCGAGGACTGAAGCTTTCTTT . TRBJ1-1 TRBV5-4 TRBD1
CASRAGTANSPLHF TGCGCCAGCAGGGCCGGGACAGCCAATTCACCCCTCCACTTT . TRBJ1-6 TRBV4-1 TRBD1
CAISSSGNTIYF TGTGCCATCAGCAGCTCTGGAAACACCATATATTTT once TRBJ1-3 TRBV10-3 .